This T cell receptor beta chain was retrieved from a study of PD-1 blockade in classical Hodgkin lymphoma. Each patient relapsed following autologous stem cell transplantation, and prior brentuximab vedotin exposure differed. This CDR3 has 14 residues. The germline V gene has CDR1 SGDLS and CDR2 YYNGEE. V lost 0 bases and J 2 bases, leaving 6 bases between the germline ends. Generated by immunoSEQ multiplex PCR, the TCRdb table keeps only in-frame clones and is missing some. The sample lists about 150,000 clones, about four fifths occurring once. The V call is TRBV9, the J call TRBJ1-5, with unresolved D. The TCR originated in a human donor with classical Hodgkin lymphoma. The source material was peripheral blood mononuclear cells (PBMCs), sampled before the second cycle of nivolumab. The CDR3 sequence: CASSVATRNQPQHF. As DNA, the CDR3 is TGTGCCAGCAGCGTAGCTACCCGCAATCAGCCCCAGCATTTT.